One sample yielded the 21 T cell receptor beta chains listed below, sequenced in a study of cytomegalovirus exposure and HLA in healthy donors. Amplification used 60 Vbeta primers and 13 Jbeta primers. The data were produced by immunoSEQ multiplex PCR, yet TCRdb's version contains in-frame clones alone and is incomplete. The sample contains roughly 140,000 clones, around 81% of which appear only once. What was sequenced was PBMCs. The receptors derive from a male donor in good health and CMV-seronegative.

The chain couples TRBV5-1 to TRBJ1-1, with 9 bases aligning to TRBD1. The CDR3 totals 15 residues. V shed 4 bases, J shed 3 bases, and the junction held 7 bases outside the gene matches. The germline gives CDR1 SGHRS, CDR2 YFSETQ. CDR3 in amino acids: CASSRYRGPDTEAFF. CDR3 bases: TGCGCCAGCAGCCGCTACAGGGGGCCGGACACTGAAGCTTTCTTT.

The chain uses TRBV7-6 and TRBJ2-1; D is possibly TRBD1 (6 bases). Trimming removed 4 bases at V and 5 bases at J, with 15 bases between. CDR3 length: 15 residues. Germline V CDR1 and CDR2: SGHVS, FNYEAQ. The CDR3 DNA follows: TGTGCCAGCAGCTCAAACAAGGACAGAAACAATGAGCAGTTCTTC. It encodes CASSSNKDRNNEQFF.

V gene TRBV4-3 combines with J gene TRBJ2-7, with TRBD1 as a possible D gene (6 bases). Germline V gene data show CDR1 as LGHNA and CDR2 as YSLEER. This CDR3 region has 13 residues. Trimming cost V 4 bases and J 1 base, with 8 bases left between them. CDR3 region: CASSLDSSYEQYF. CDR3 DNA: TGCGCCAGCAGCCTGGACAGTTCCTACGAGCAGTACTTC.

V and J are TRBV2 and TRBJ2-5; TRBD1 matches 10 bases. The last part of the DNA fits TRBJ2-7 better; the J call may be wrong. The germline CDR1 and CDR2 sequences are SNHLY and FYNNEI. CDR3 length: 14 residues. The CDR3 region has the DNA TGTGCCAGCACCACCGGGACAGGGGACGGCGAGCAGTACTTC. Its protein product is CASTTGTGDGEQYF.

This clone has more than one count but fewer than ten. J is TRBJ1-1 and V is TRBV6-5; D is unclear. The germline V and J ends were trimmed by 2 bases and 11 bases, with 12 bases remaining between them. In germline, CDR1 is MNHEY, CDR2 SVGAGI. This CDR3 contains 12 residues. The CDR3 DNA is TGTGCCAGCAGTTACCGAGGAGTCGGGGCTTTCTTT. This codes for CASSYRGVGAFF.

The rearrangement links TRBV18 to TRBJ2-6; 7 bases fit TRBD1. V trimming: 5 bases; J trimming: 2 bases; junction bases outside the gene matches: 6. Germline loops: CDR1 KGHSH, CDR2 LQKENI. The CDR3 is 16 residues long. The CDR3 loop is CASSAQTGPGANVLTF. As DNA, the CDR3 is TGTGCCAGCTCAGCTCAGACAGGGCCTGGGGCCAACGTCCTGACTTTC.

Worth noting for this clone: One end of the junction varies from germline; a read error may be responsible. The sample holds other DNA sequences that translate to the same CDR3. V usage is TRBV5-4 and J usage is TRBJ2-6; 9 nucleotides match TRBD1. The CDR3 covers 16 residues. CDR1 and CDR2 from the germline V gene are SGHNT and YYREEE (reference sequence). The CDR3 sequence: CASSLYRGQGANVLTF. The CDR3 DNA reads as TGTGCCAGCAGCTTGTACAGGGGGCAAGGGGCCAACGTCCTGACTTTT. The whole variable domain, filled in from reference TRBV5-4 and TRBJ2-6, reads ETGVTQSPTHLIKTRGQQVTLRCSSQSGHNTVSWYQQALGQGPQFIFQYYREEENGRGNFPPRFSGLQFPNYSSELNVNALELDDSALYLCASSLYRGQGANVLTFGAGSRLTVL.

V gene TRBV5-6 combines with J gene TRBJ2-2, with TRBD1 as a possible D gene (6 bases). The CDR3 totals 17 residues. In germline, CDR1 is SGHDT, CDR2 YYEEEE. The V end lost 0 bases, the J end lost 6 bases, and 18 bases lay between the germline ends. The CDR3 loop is CASSLAWGRGNPGELFF. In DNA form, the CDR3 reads TGTGCCAGCAGCTTGGCCTGGGGCAGGGGTAACCCCGGGGAGCTGTTTTTT. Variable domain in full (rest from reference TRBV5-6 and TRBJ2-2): DAGVTQSPTHLIKTRGQQVTLRCSPKSGHDTVSWYQQALGQGPQFIFQYYEEEERQRGNFPDRFSGHQFPNYSSELNVNALLLGDSALYLCASSLAWGRGNPGELFFGEGSRLTVL.

The CDR3 coding sequence is TGTGCCAGCAGCTCCCCGCAGGGTGACTATGGCTACACCTTC. Translated: CASSSPQGDYGYTF. The gene calls are TRBV5-4 and TRBJ1-2; D perhaps matches TRBD1 (5 bases). The CDR3 spans 14 residues. Trimming took 3 bases from V and 3 from J, leaving 12 bases between them. Germline values: CDR1 SGHNT, CDR2 YYREEE (reference sequence).

CDR3 bases: TGTGCCATCAGTGATCAGGGCATGGACATTCAGTACTTC. This encodes CAISDQGMDIQYF. The chain uses TRBV10-3 and TRBJ2-4; D perhaps matches TRBD1 (5 bases). This CDR3 has 13 amino acids. The V gene lost 3 bases and the J gene lost 8 bases, with 11 bases spanning the gap. Germline lookup yields CDR1 ENHRY and CDR2 SYGVKD.

The CDR3 DNA reads as TGTGCCAGTAGTCCCCGGACATTCAGCGAGCAGTACTTC. Amino acids: CASSPRTFSEQYF. The chain employs TRBV19 and TRBJ2-7; D possibly corresponds to TRBD1 (5 bases). The CDR3 length is 13 residues. CDR1 and CDR2 from the germline V gene are LNHDA and SQIVND (reference sequence). V lost 5 bases, J lost 6 bases, and 14 bases lay in between. The full variable domain, with the rest looked up from reference TRBV19 and TRBJ2-7, is DGGITQSPKYLFRKEGQNVTLSCEQNLNHDAMYWYRQDPGQGLRLIYYSQIVNDFQKGDIAEGYSVSREKKESFPLTVTSAQKNPTAFYLCASSPRTFSEQYFGPGTRLTVT.

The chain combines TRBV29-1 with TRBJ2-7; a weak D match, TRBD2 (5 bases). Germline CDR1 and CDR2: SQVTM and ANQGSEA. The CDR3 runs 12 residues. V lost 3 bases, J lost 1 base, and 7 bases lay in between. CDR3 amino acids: CSVDGDSYEQYF. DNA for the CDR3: TGCAGCGTTGACGGGGATTCCTACGAGCAGTACTTC.

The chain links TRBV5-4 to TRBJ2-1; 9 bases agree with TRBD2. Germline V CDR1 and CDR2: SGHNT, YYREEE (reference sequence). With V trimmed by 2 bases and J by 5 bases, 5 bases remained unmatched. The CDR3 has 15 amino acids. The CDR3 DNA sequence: TGTGCCAGCAGCTTTGATAGCGGGGGCCACAATGAGCAGTTCTTC. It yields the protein CASSFDSGGHNEQFF.

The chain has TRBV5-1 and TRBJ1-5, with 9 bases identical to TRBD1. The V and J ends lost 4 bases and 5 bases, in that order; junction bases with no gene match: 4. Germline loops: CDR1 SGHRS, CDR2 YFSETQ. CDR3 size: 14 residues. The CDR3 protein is CASSAGQGHQPQHF. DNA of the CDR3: TGCGCCAGCAGCGCCGGACAGGGGCATCAGCCCCAGCATTTT.

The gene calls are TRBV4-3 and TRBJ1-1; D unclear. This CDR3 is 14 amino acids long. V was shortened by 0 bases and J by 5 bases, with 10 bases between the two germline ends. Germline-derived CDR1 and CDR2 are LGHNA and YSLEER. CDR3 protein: CASSQEAPKTEAFF. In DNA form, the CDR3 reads TGCGCCAGCAGCCAAGAGGCACCCAAGACTGAAGCTTTCTTT.

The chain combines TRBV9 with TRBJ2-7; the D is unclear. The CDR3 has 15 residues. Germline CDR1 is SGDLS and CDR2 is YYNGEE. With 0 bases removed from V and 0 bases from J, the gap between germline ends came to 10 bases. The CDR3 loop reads CASSVGADSSYEQYF. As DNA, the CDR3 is TGTGCCAGCAGCGTAGGGGCAGATAGCTCCTACGAGCAGTACTTC.

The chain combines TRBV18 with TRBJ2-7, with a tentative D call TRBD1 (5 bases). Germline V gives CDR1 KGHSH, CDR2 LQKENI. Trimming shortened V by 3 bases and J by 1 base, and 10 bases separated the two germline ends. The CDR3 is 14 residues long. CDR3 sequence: CASSPVTVSYEQYF. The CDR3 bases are TGTGCCAGCTCACCGGTGACAGTTTCCTACGAGCAGTACTTC.

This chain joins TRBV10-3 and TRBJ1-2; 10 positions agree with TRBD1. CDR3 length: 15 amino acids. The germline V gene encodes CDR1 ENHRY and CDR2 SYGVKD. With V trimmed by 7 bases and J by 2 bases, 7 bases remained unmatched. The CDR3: CAITGTGVWNYGYTF. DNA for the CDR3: TGTGCCATCACCGGGACAGGGGTCTGGAACTATGGCTACACCTTC.

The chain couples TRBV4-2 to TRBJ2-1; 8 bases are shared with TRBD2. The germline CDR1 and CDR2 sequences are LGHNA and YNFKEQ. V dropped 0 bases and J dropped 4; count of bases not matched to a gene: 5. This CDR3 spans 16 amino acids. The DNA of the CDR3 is TGTGCCAGCAGCCAAGATCAACGGGGGGGATACAATGAGCAGTTCTTC. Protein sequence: CASSQDQRGGYNEQFF.

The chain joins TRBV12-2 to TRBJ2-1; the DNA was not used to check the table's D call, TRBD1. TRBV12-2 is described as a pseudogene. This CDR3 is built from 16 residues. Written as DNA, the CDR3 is TGTGCAAGTCGCTTTACAGGGGACAGGACCTACAATGAGCAGTTCTTC. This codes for CASRFTGDRTYNEQFF.

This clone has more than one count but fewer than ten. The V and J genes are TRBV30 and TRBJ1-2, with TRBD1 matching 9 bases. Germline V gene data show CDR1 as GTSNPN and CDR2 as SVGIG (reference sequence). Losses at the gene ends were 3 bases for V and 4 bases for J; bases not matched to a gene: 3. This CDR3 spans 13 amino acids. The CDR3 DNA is TGTGCCTGGAGCCTGACAGGGGGCTATGGCTACACCTTC. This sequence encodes CAWSLTGGYGYTF. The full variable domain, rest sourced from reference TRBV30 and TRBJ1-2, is SQTIHQWPATLVQPVGSPLSLECTVEGTSNPNLYWYRQAAGRGLQLLFYSVGIGQISSEVPQNLSASRPQDRQFILSSKKLLLSDSGFYLCAWSLTGGYGYTFGSGTRLTVV.